The 7 T cell receptor beta chains below come from one sample, sequenced in a study of cytomegalovirus exposure and HLA in healthy donors. The primer mix had 60 Vbeta and 13 Jbeta primers. Using immunoSEQ multiplex PCR, the repertoire was profiled, and TCRdb retains in-frame clones only, with some absent. This sample has about 110,000 clones, with 75% to 80% found just once. Sequenced material: PBMCs. The receptors shown here come from a woman in her 30s in good health and CMV-seronegative.

This chain joins TRBV18 and TRBJ1-1, with 10 bases that match TRBD1. The germline gives CDR1 KGHSH, CDR2 LQKENI. The J segment lost 6 bases and the V segment lost 5 bases, leaving 6 bases of the junction unmatched. This CDR3 spans 14 amino acids. The CDR3 loop is CASSTGQGRSEAFF. CDR3 in DNA: TGTGCCAGCTCAACGGGACAGGGGAGATCTGAAGCTTTCTTT.

J is TRBJ2-7 and V is TRBV6-1; 14 nucleotides match TRBD2. The V segment lost 8 bases and the J segment 2 bases; nucleotides outside the gene matches: 5. Germline V lookup: CDR1 MNHNS, CDR2 SASEGT. The CDR3 runs to 15 residues. In DNA form, the CDR3 reads TGTGCCAGCTACGCGACTAGCGGGAGGGCCTACGAGCAGTACTTC. Its translation is CASYATSGRAYEQYF.

V usage is TRBV6-1 and J usage is TRBJ1-4, with D possibly TRBD1 on 6 matching bases. There are 16 residues in the CDR3. In germline, CDR1 is MNHNS, CDR2 SASEGT. V lost 0 bases and J 0 bases, leaving 8 bases between the germline ends. CDR3 sequence (DNA): TGTGCCAGCAGTGAAGCAGCAGGGGCAACTAATGAAAAACTGTTTTTT. It encodes CASSEAAGATNEKLFF.

The chain joins TRBV30 to TRBJ2-1; 8 bases align to TRBD2. V was clipped by 4 bases and J by 10 bases; unmatched bases: 3. Germline V gene data show CDR1 as GTSNPN and CDR2 as SVGIG (reference sequence). CDR3 size: 11 residues. Here the CDR3 DNA reads TGTGCCTGGATGGTAGCGGGAGAGCAGTTCTTC. Amino acid sequence: CAWMVAGEQFF.

This rearrangement joins TRBV6-4 to TRBJ1-2; TRBD1 agrees at 11 bases. Germline V gene sequence: CDR1 MRHNA, CDR2 SNTAGT. The J segment lost 4 bases and the V segment lost 6 bases, leaving 4 bases of the junction unmatched. This CDR3 is 14 amino acids long. CDR3 nucleotides: TGTGCCAGCAGCACCGGGACAGGGGGCTATGGCTACACCTTC. Residues: CASSTGTGGYGYTF.

The rearrangement uses TRBV6-5 and TRBJ2-3, with 10 bases matching TRBD2. J lost 4 bases, V lost 5 bases, and 3 bases had no gene match. Germline loops: CDR1 MNHEY, CDR2 SVGAGI. The CDR3 covers 14 residues. The chain's CDR3 is CASSKLAGSDTQYF. CDR3 coding DNA: TGTGCCAGCAGTAAACTAGCGGGGTCAGATACGCAGTATTTT.

CDR3 sequence (DNA): TGTGCGTCTAAGTCCAGTGCGGGGACCCAGTACTTC. It is translated as CASKSSAGTQYF. The V call is TRBV19, the J call TRBJ2-5; perhaps TRBD2 as D (5 bases). CDR1 and CDR2 (germline): LNHDA, SQIVND (reference sequence). The CDR3 consists of 12 residues. The full variable domain, its missing parts supplied by reference TRBV19 and TRBJ2-5, is DGGITQSPKYLFRKEGQNVTLSCEQNLNHDAMYWYRQDPGQGLRLIYYSQIVNDFQKGDIAEGYSVSREKKESFPLTVTSAQKNPTAFYLCASKSSAGTQYFGPGTRLLVL.